This T cell receptor beta chain was obtained from a study of T cells in localized non-small cell lung cancer. Study-wide results and caveats: Adjacent uninvolved lung tissue had the highest T cell clonality, exceeding tumor. Within adjacent lung there appeared a median 57 of the top 100 tumor clones.

CDR3 size: 13 residues. Trimming removed 3 bases from V and 2 bases from J, with 7 bases in between. CDR1 and CDR2 from the germline V gene are KGHSH and LQKENI. Regarding this clone: What it binds is not known.

Some clones are missing from TCRdb's copy, which holds only in-frame ones; the method was immunoSEQ multiplex PCR. The table lists tens of thousands of clones, around 81% of them singletons, with about 7% in the top ten. The chain has TRBV18 and TRBJ1-1; D is unresolved. The sequence was collected from a male donor at least 60 years old with stage II lung adenocarcinoma. Sample: peripheral blood mononuclear cells, taken before any cancer treatment. CDR3 bases: TGTGCCAGCTCACCGGGAGTAAACACTGAAGCTTTCTTT. Its protein product is CASSPGVNTEAFF.